This TCR beta chain was profiled in a study of CD8 T cells in ankylosing spondylitis. Findings of the study overall: Among TCR beta sequences, a motif of roughly 8 highly homologous variants appeared characteristic of ankylosing spondylitis blood. Disease-associated clonotypes exhibited CD8+ identity and were relatively infrequent in peripheral blood.

This clonotype was picked up a small number of times. Its specificity is unknown. Quantitative barcoded 5'-RACE was used to prepare TCR beta libraries. MiXCR was run by TCRdb on the 5' RACE reads, yielding one entry per CDR3 protein. The profile shows hundreds of thousands of distinct CDR3 sequences, roughly 18% of them singletons. Trimming took 5 bases from V and 1 from J; bases not matched to a gene: 9. The length of the CDR3 is 16 residues. The germline V gene has CDR1 DFQATT and CDR2 SNEGSKA (reference sequence). This sequence was found in a male donor with ankylosing spondylitis. Sequencing input: blood, either unsorted or a sorted T cell fraction (not recorded which). V usage is TRBV20-1 and J usage is TRBJ2-3; 10 positions agree with TRBD2. The CDR3 bases are TGCAGTGCTCAGTGGGGGCTAGCGGGGGGCACAGATACGCAGTATTTT. This gives the protein CSAQWGLAGGTDTQYF.